The T cell receptor (beta chain) under discussion was sequenced for a study of OX40 agonist ivuxolimab in advanced cancers. For the study at large: Prior anti-PD-1, anti-PD-L1 or anti-CTLA-4 therapy was allowed; 40% to 50% had some.

The data were produced by immunoSEQ multiplex PCR, yet TCRdb's version contains in-frame clones alone and is incomplete. Altogether 42,000 or so clones are present, over 75% being singletons, with the ten largest covering about 4.7%. This clone was seen only a few times. What it binds is unknown. Autoimmune disease history or systemic immunosuppression led to patients being barred. General study results and limits: The average count of expanded clones was higher among CD8+ T cells than among CD4+.

The CDR3 covers 12 residues. Looked up from germline, CDR1 is LNHDA and CDR2 is SQIVND (reference sequence). Trimming took 4 bases from V and 10 from J, leaving 11 bases between them. The chain employs TRBV19 and TRBJ2-1; a weak D match, TRBD1 (5 bases). This clonotype was sampled from an adult with an advanced solid tumor such as melanoma, head and neck, liver or kidney cancer. The input for sequencing was CD4+ or CD8+ T cells sorted from blood, taken in a trial of the OX40 agonist ivuxolimab. The CDR3 is CASSTRTSEQFF. The CDR3 coding sequence is TGTGCCAGTAGTACTAGGACATCCGAGCAGTTCTTC.